This T cell receptor (beta chain) was captured by sequencing in a study of response to subunit inactivated influenza vaccine. Whole-study findings and limits: It was the authors' suggestion that each seasonal influenza vaccination recruits few new T cells.

V lost 3 bases and J 0 bases, leaving 12 bases between the germline ends. The germline CDR1 and CDR2 sequences are MNHNS and SASEGT. CDR3 size: 16 residues. This clonotype was observed a handful of times. Its antigen is still unknown. TCRdb reprocessed the RT-PCR reads with MiXCR, giving one entry per CDR3 protein. The table includes 540,000 or so distinct CDR3 sequences, under 15% detected once. Specimen: PBMCs from blood, collected 40 to 50 days after vaccination. The genes are TRBV6-1 and TRBJ2-1; no clear D gene. This clonotype originated in a man over 45 who received an inactivated influenza vaccine. This CDR3 reads CASSEAATPSYNEQFF. CDR3 coding DNA: TGTGCCAGCAGTGAGGCTGCTACGCCCTCCTACAATGAGCAGTTCTTC.